This T cell receptor (beta chain) was recovered during a study of blood T cell repertoires in COVID-19. Study at large: Sites in the United States, Italy and Spain provided acute and convalescent COVID-19 samples.

Original handling: Amplification from reference gene primers served as the basis for estimated nucleated cell counts. The repertoire was sequenced with immunoSEQ multiplex PCR; TCRdb's copy has only in-frame clones and lacks some. Clonal size and the V and J genes are those of that table, whereas D and trimming came from the DNA. Altogether 300,000 or so clones are present, 70% to 90% being singletons, with the ten largest covering 3.7%. The clonotype was recovered from a woman in her forties with acute or convalescent COVID-19. The material sequenced was peripheral blood.

CDR3 in amino acids: CASTNGQASNQPQHF. The CDR3 nucleotides are TGTGCCAGCACCAACGGACAGGCGAGCAATCAGCCCCAGCATTTT. V is TRBV2 and J is TRBJ1-5, with 7 bases that match TRBD1. V lost 7 bases, J lost 1 base, and 7 bases stayed unmatched. This CDR3 region has 15 residues. CDR1 and CDR2 from the germline V gene are SNHLY and FYNNEI.